The clone carrying this TCR beta chain was seen more than once but under ten times. Looked up from germline, CDR1 is DFQATT and CDR2 is SNEGSKA (reference sequence). V was trimmed by 2 bases and J by 4 bases, leaving 13 bases between them. The CDR3 has 14 residues. Unique molecular identifiers were affixed to single, distinct cDNA molecules. TCRdb ran MiXCR on the 5' RACE reads and lists one entry per CDR3 protein. The repertoire includes approximately 30,000 distinct CDR3 sequences, around 4.6% of them detected once, and approximately 8% sits in the top ten. This sample was taken from a study of early T cells in non-severe SARS-CoV-2 infection.

The specimen sequenced was whole blood. The chain is built from TRBV20-1 and TRBJ2-3; D call uncertain. This clonotype originated in an adult who was a healthcare worker with PCR-confirmed SARS-CoV-2 infection or an uninfected control (not recorded which). CDR3: CSARSPRLPDTQYF. CDR3 coding DNA: TGCAGTGCTAGAAGCCCCAGACTCCCAGATACGCAGTATTTT.